A single sample is the source of the 32 T cell receptor beta chains below, sequenced in a study of regulatory T cells in long-lasting Graves disease. Documented time point: newly diagnosed GD, antithyroid drugs for less than 3 months. Generation of the TCR library employed RNA extracted from PBMCs. Relying on iRepertoire HTBI primers and Arm-PCR of CDR3 regions, the team built TCR beta libraries. Using its own MiXCR run on the multiplex PCR reads, TCRdb lists one record per CDR3 protein. The sample has roughly 500,000 distinct CDR3 sequences; about 13% are singletons. This sample was also put to use in a study of T cells in Graves' hyperthyroidism and ophthalmopathy.

Specimen: peripheral blood mononuclear cells (PBMCs), collected at new diagnosis, from a patient treated with antithyroid drugs. The receptors derive from a man aged 30-40 years with Graves disease.

A remark on this clonotype: Just one base apart from a much larger clone, this may be a read error. The chain carries TRBV7-2 and TRBJ2-1; 7 bases map to TRBD1. The CDR3 runs to 16 residues. CDR1 is SGHTA, CDR2 FQGNSA, per germline. Losses at the gene ends were 5 bases for V and 5 bases for J; bases not matched to a gene: 12. The CDR3 DNA follows: TGTGCCAGCAGCCCCCTTGCCGGGACAGCTCACAATGAGCAGTTCTTC. It yields the protein CASSPLAGTAHNEQFF.

This clonotype was picked up many times. This chain connects TRBV27 to TRBJ1-4, with no clear D. The germline V and J ends were trimmed by 3 bases and 7 bases, with 15 bases remaining between them. Germline loops: CDR1 MNHEY, CDR2 SMNVEV (reference sequence). CDR3 length: 15 amino acids. The CDR3 nucleotides are TGTGCCAGCAGTTTCCAACTTACACCCTCTGAAAAACTGTTTTTT. Translation: CASSFQLTPSEKLFF.

This chain links TRBV19 with TRBJ1-3; D perhaps matches TRBD1 (6 bases). The germline V gene has CDR1 LNHDA and CDR2 SQIVND (reference sequence). The CDR3 has 17 amino acids. Trimming removed 3 bases at V and 0 bases at J, with 15 bases between. CDR3 in amino acids: CASSILGGQRSGNTIYF. CDR3 nucleotides: TGTGCCAGTAGTATTCTAGGAGGACAGCGCTCTGGAAACACCATATATTTT.

On this clonotype itself: An end of the junction differs from the germline gene, which may be a read error. The rearrangement joins TRBV20-1 to TRBJ2-5, with D perhaps matching TRBD1 (5 bases). The CDR3 is 17 residues long. CDR1 and CDR2 (germline): DFQATT, SNEGSKA (reference sequence). The CDR3 loop reads CSAEGVGRRVGQETRYF. DNA of the CDR3: TGCAGTGCCGAAGGGGTGGGGCGAAGGGTTGGTCAAGAGACCCGGTACTTC.

The V and J genes are TRBV29-1 and TRBJ2-3; D may be TRBD2 (7 bases). The CDR3 extends over 13 amino acids. Germline loops: CDR1 SQVTM, CDR2 ANQGSEA. V dropped 6 bases and J dropped 1 base, with 11 bases sitting between them. CDR3 in amino acids: CSVRGLGTDTQYF. CDR3 DNA: TGCAGCGTGCGGGGGCTCGGCACAGATACGCAGTATTTT.

The chain is built from TRBV20-1 and TRBJ1-2; D uncertain. The CDR3 is made up of 14 amino acids. From germline, CDR1 is DFQATT and CDR2 SNEGSKA (reference sequence). The V end lost 0 bases, the J end lost 3 bases, and 11 bases lay between the germline ends. The CDR3 DNA reads as TGCAGTGCTAGAGATATGGGCAGTTACTATGGCTACACCTTC. Encoded protein: CSARDMGSYYGYTF.

The chain uses TRBV18 and TRBJ2-3, with 8 bases aligning to TRBD1. Losses at the gene ends were 4 bases for V and 4 bases for J; bases not matched to a gene: 10. This CDR3 is 16 amino acids long. The germline V gene has CDR1 KGHSH and CDR2 LQKENI. DNA for the CDR3: TGTGCCAGCTCACAGGGACAGGCGGCAGGGGCAGATACGCAGTATTTT. This translates into CASSQGQAAGADTQYF.

This clonotype came up many times. CDR3 in DNA: TGTGCCAGCAGTCAGGTGCCCAGGGTTCAAGCTTTCTTT. This encodes CASSQVPRVQAFF. This chain links TRBV2 with TRBJ1-1; a weak D match, TRBD1 (5 bases). This CDR3 is built from 13 residues. V was pared by 5 bases and J by 9 bases, with 16 bases between. The germline V gene has CDR1 SNHLY and CDR2 FYNNEI.

At least ten counts were recorded for this clonotype. Written as DNA, the CDR3 is TGTGCCAGCAATGAGGGGGGACAGGAGAACTATGGCTACACCTTC. The encoded protein is CASNEGGQENYGYTF. The V gene is TRBV7-8, the J gene TRBJ1-2; 8 nucleotides match TRBD1. Trimming took 7 bases from V and 2 from J; bases not matched to a gene: 9. The CDR3 is made up of 15 amino acids. Germline values: CDR1 SGHVS, CDR2 FQNEAQ.

At least ten counts were recorded for this clonotype. The V and J genes are TRBV3-1 and TRBJ1-5; TRBD1 might be the D (6 bases). V was trimmed by 1 base and J by 0 bases, leaving 13 bases between them. The CDR3 is 17 residues long. Germline lookup yields CDR1 LGHDT and CDR2 YNNKEL (reference sequence). CDR3 sequence (DNA): TGTGCCAGCAGCCAAGCCCGGGGGCCGTATAGCAATCAGCCCCAGCATTTT. Protein sequence: CASSQARGPYSNQPQHF.

This clonotype came up a few times. The rearrangement links TRBV7-3 to TRBJ2-1, with D unresolved. The CDR3 runs to 13 residues. With 5 bases removed from V and 9 bases from J, the gap between germline ends came to 14 bases. Germline CDR1 SGHTA, CDR2 FQGTGA. For the CDR3, the DNA is TGTGCCAGCAGCGCCATACTGCTCGGTGAGCAGTTCTTC. Translation gives CASSAILLGEQFF. The whole variable domain, filled in from reference TRBV7-3 and TRBJ2-1, reads GAGVSQTPSNKVTEKGKYVELRCDPISGHTALYWYRQSLGQGPEFLIYFQGTGAADDSGLPNDRFFAVRPEGSVSTLKIQRTERGDSAVYLCASSAILLGEQFFGPGTRLTVL.

This clonotype was seen many times. The chain uses TRBV11-2 and TRBJ2-7, with TRBD2 matching 8 bases. This CDR3 has 16 residues. After removal of 5 bases from V and 3 bases from J, the junction contained 12 bases not matched to a gene. CDR1 SGHAT and CDR2 FQNNGV come from the germline V gene. CDR3 coding DNA: TGTGCCAGCAGCCCACCGATAGCGGGGACCTTCTACGAGCAGTACTTC. As protein: CASSPPIAGTFYEQYF.

This clonotype was picked up a small number of times. The chain recombines TRBV5-5 with TRBJ1-2, with 7 bases fitting TRBD1. CDR3 size: 15 residues. V dropped 2 bases and J dropped 4; count of bases not matched to a gene: 8. CDR1 is SGHKS, CDR2 YYEKEE, per germline (reference sequence). The CDR3 is CASSLLGTATYGYTF. The DNA for the CDR3 is TGTGCCAGCAGCTTACTAGGGACAGCAACCTATGGCTACACCTTC.

As to this clonotype: The junction shows a germline mismatch at one end, possibly a read error. The chain joins TRBV7-9 to TRBJ2-3; D is unclear. Germline V gives CDR1 SEHNR, CDR2 FQNEAQ (reference sequence). The CDR3 sequence is 12 residues long. The CDR3 DNA follows: TGTGCCGGCAGCTCCGAAATAGATACGCGGTATTTT. It codes for CAGSSEIDTRYF. Filled out from reference TRBV7-9 and TRBJ2-3, the complete variable domain reads DTGVSQNPRHKITKRGQNVTFRCDPISEHNRLYWYRQTLGQGPEFLTYFQNEAQLEKSRLLSDRFSAERPKGSFSTLEIQRTEQGDSAMYLCAGSSEIDTRYFGPGTRLTVL.

Ten or more counts support this clonotype. J is TRBJ2-1 and V is TRBV20-1, with 10 positions matching TRBD2. V shed 5 bases, J shed 0 bases, and the junction held 13 bases outside the gene matches. The CDR3 contains 18 residues. Germline CDR1 reads DFQATT; CDR2 reads SNEGSKA (reference sequence). The CDR3 spells CSASRAGTSAYSYNEQFF. The CDR3 nucleotides read TGCAGTGCTTCTCGGGCCGGGACTAGCGCTTACTCCTACAATGAGCAGTTCTTC.

This clonotype was recorded many times. The genes are TRBV11-2 and TRBJ2-7; tentatively, D is TRBD2 (7 bases). The CDR3 totals 12 residues. V was pared by 5 bases and J by 5 bases, with 10 bases between. Germline lookup yields CDR1 SGHAT and CDR2 FQNNGV. The CDR3 coding sequence is TGTGCCAGCAGCCAGGGGAGGGACGAGCAGTACTTC. Its translation: CASSQGRDEQYF.

This clonotype was detected ten times or more. This chain connects TRBV29-1 to TRBJ2-7, with D maybe TRBD2 (7 bases). Per germline, CDR1 SQVTM and CDR2 ANQGSEA. The CDR3 totals 13 residues. Trimming stripped 3 bases from V and 4 bases from J, with 13 bases between. The CDR3 spells CSVEEGGEYEQYF. The CDR3 region has the DNA TGCAGCGTTGAGGAGGGGGGGGAATACGAGCAGTACTTC.

Written as DNA, the CDR3 is TGTGCCTGGAGTGCGGGACAGGGGAAGGGTGAGCAGTTCTTC. This codes for CAWSAGQGKGEQFF. The J gene is TRBJ2-1, the V gene TRBV30; TRBD1 agrees at 10 bases. V was pared by 1 base and J by 9 bases, with 6 bases of the junction left unmatched. This CDR3 contains 14 residues. Germline V gives CDR1 GTSNPN, CDR2 SVGIG (reference sequence).

This clonotype was seen repeatedly, ten times or more. For the CDR3, the DNA is TGCAGCGCCGGGAGCGGGCGGAGTGGGGCCTACGAGCAGTACTTC. This sequence encodes CSAGSGRSGAYEQYF. The rearrangement joins TRBV29-1 to TRBJ2-7, with D possibly TRBD2 on 6 matching bases. Trimming left V 7 bases short and J 2 bases short, with 21 bases between. Per germline, CDR1 SQVTM and CDR2 ANQGSEA. This CDR3 comprises 15 residues.

This clonotype was seen a few times. This chain connects TRBV5-1 to TRBJ2-2, with 7 bases identical to TRBD1. The CDR3 runs 16 residues. CDR1 and CDR2 from the germline V gene are SGHRS and YFSETQ. The J segment lost 11 bases and the V segment lost 0 bases, leaving 13 bases of the junction unmatched. The CDR3 region has the DNA TGCGCCAGCAGCTTGGCCGGGACAGACATACCGGGAGAGCTGTTTTTT. Its translation: CASSLAGTDIPGELFF.

Ten or more counts support this clonotype. The chain uses TRBV12-3 or TRBV12-4 and TRBJ2-3; the D gene is possibly TRBD2 (6 bases). Trimming removed 6 bases at V and 2 bases at J, with 24 bases between. The CDR3 is 18 residues long. The CDR3 loop reads CASSRPPGLAETTDTQYF. The CDR3 bases are TGTGCCAGCAGCCGACCTCCTGGGTTAGCGGAGACCACAGATACGCAGTATTTT.

This clonotype was seen many times. The chain combines TRBV29-1 with TRBJ1-1; TRBD1 aligns across 7 bases. The V gene's germline CDR1 is SQVTM and CDR2 ANQGSEA. Germline trimming cut 0 bases from V and 0 bases from J; bases unmatched to any gene: 1. This CDR3 contains 14 residues. CDR3 sequence reads: CSVEEQGLNTEAFF. In DNA, the CDR3 is TGCAGCGTTGAAGAACAGGGGTTGAACACTGAAGCTTTCTTT.

This clonotype was picked up many times. The CDR3 DNA reads TGTGCCAGCAGTCCCACACTCGGACTAGCGGGAGGAAACATTCAGTACTTC. Protein: CASSPTLGLAGGNIQYF. The chain couples TRBV28 to TRBJ2-4; 14 positions agree with TRBD2. Unmatched junction bases numbered 9, after V lost 5 bases and J lost 6 bases. The CDR3 is made up of 17 amino acids. Germline CDR1 reads MDHEN; CDR2 reads SYDVKM. Complete variable domain (other parts from reference TRBV28 and TRBJ2-4): DVKVTQSSRYLVKRTGEKVFLECVQDMDHENMFWYRQDPGLGLRLIYFSYDVKMKEKGDIPEGYSVSREKKERFSLILESASTNQTSMYLCASSPTLGLAGGNIQYFGAGTRLSVL.

This clonotype was seen repeatedly, ten times or more. The chain has TRBV20-1 and TRBJ1-1; D gene unclear. The CDR3 is made up of 12 amino acids. V was pared by 4 bases and J by 5 bases, with 11 bases between. CDR1 is DFQATT and CDR2 is SNEGSKA in the germline V gene (reference sequence). The CDR3 DNA reads as TGCAGTGCTATAGAGGATCGGACTGAAGCTTTCTTT. Translating gives CSAIEDRTEAFF.

This clonotype was seen at least ten times. V gene TRBV5-6 combines with J gene TRBJ2-6; no definite D call. The CDR3 runs 14 residues. The germline CDR1 and CDR2 sequences are SGHDT and YYEEEE. V was cut by 5 bases and J by 4 bases, with 10 bases left in between. CDR3 protein: CASSFRSGANVLTF. The CDR3 DNA reads as TGTGCCAGCAGTTTCAGGTCGGGGGCCAACGTCCTGACTTTC.

The chain couples TRBV27 to TRBJ2-7, with D maybe TRBD1 (6 bases). The ends were cut back, 10 bases at V and 0 bases at J, with 13 bases in the middle. CDR1 and CDR2 from the germline V gene are MNHEY and SMNVEV (reference sequence). This CDR3 has 13 residues. The CDR3 here is CATLRDNSYEQYF. In DNA, the CDR3 is TGTGCCACCCTACGGGACAACTCCTACGAGCAGTACTTC.

This clonotype was counted at least ten times. The chain's CDR3 is CASTRRLTYEQYF. The CDR3 coding sequence is TGTGCCAGCACCCGCCGCTTAACTTACGAGCAGTACTTC. The chain is built from TRBV12-3 or TRBV12-4 and TRBJ2-7; D is unresolved. The CDR3 consists of 13 residues. Deletions cut 7 bases from V and 4 bases from J, with 14 bases between.

This clonotype was observed at least ten times. This chain joins TRBV10-3 and TRBJ2-3, with 7 bases matching TRBD2. The CDR3 is 16 amino acids. Germline values: CDR1 ENHRY, CDR2 SYGVKD. The trim removed 3 bases at V and 1 base at J, leaving 7 bases unmatched. The CDR3 sequence: CAISDAVAGGTDTQYF. The CDR3 DNA follows: TGTGCCATCAGTGATGCCGTGGCGGGAGGCACAGATACGCAGTATTTT.

This clonotype occurred a few times. The CDR3, as DNA: TGTGCCAGTAGTATGGGGACTAGCGGCGAGCAGTACTTC. Translating gives CASSMGTSGEQYF. The gene calls are TRBV19 and TRBJ2-7; 11 nucleotides agree with TRBD2. The CDR3 covers 13 residues. Germline CDR1 is LNHDA and CDR2 is SQIVND (reference sequence). V was pared by 3 bases and J by 6 bases, with 1 base of the junction left unmatched.

This clonotype was seen ten or more times. V is TRBV29-1 and J is TRBJ1-4; weak D call: TRBD1 (6 bases). V was shortened by 7 bases and J by 4 bases, with 13 bases between the two germline ends. Germline loops: CDR1 SQVTM, CDR2 ANQGSEA. The CDR3 has 13 amino acids. Here the CDR3 DNA reads TGCAGCGCCACGGACAGTGATAATGAAAAACTGTTTTTT. This encodes CSATDSDNEKLFF.

The rearrangement links TRBV19 to TRBJ1-5, with 7 positions matching TRBD1. Trimming at V came to 9 bases and at J to 4 bases, leaving 9 bases not matched to a gene. Germline assignment: CDR1 LNHDA and CDR2 SQIVND (reference sequence). CDR3 length: 14 amino acids. For the CDR3, the DNA is TGTGCCAGCAGAAGTACAGGGGCAAATCAGCCCCAGCATTTT. Encoded protein: CASRSTGANQPQHF.

V is TRBV5-5 and J is TRBJ1-6; D gene uncertain. The CDR3 has 14 amino acids. CDR1 is SGHKS, CDR2 YYEKEE, per germline (reference sequence). The V and J ends lost 1 base and 5 bases respectively, with 7 bases between them. The CDR3 DNA follows: TGTGCCAGCAGCTTGTTAGCCGATAATTCACCCCTCCACTTT. Translated: CASSLLADNSPLHF.